The text below deals with one T cell receptor (beta chain). The authors' processing: By means of reference gene primer amplification, nucleated cell counts were estimated. Generated by immunoSEQ multiplex PCR, the TCRdb table keeps only in-frame clones and is missing some. The D gene and trimming were derived from the DNA, and the V and J assignments and clone size from that table. The sample includes about 120,000 clones, roughly 90% seen only once; the top ten take around 4.7%. The CDR3 length is 12 residues. Deletions cut 6 bases from V and 1 base from J, with 6 bases between. Looked up from germline, CDR1 is SGHVS and CDR2 is FNYEAQ. These data originate in a study of blood T cell repertoires in COVID-19. Study-level background: Some COVID-19 samples were acute and others convalescent; all came from the United States, Italy and Spain. From T cells, B-cell-depleted T cells, or PBMCs came the material, which was cDNA or gDNA.

The receptor was derived from a man aged 35 to 55 with acute or convalescent COVID-19. Sequencing was carried out using peripheral blood. The V gene is TRBV7-6, the J gene TRBJ1-1, with no clear D. CDR3 loop: CASRAENTEAFF. CDR3 bases: TGTGCCAGCAGGGCTGAGAACACTGAAGCTTTCTTT. The whole variable domain, filled in from reference TRBV7-6 and TRBJ1-1, reads GAGVSQSPRYKVTKRGQDVALRCDPISGHVSLYWYRQALGQGPEFLTYFNYEAQQDKSGLPNDRFSAERPEGSISTLTIQRTEQRDSAMYRCASRAENTEAFFGQGTRLTVV.